This is a list of T cell receptor beta chains from one sample in a study of T cells in localized non-small cell lung cancer. Clones were sequenced by immunoSEQ multiplex PCR, and TCRdb holds only the in-frame ones, with some missing. This repertoire shows 20,000 to 25,000 clones, 75% to 90% found once; its top ten account for roughly 14%. The sample was peripheral blood, taken before any cancer treatment. The receptor source for this set is a female donor over 55 with stage I lung adenocarcinoma. Each CDR3 is given without its conserved first and last residue. D genes are given only for firm matches.

d_gene: .
v_gene: TRBV7-2
CDR3aa: ASSSTGFQETQY

d_gene: TRBD1
v_gene: TRBV5-6
CDR3aa: ASSHSATGFLPEAF

d_gene: .
v_gene: TRBV2
CDR3aa: ASSEDRRSSETQY

d_gene: TRBD1
v_gene: TRBV6-1
CDR3aa: ASRGGQRNYGYT

d_gene: .
v_gene: TRBV5-1
CDR3aa: ASSLAGQDNSPLH

d_gene: .
v_gene: TRBV19
CDR3aa: ASKNQANSNQPQH

d_gene: .
v_gene: TRBV5-1
CDR3aa: ASSLWGLGTGGITEAF

d_gene: .
v_gene: TRBV6-1
CDR3aa: ASRIDGGNQPQH

d_gene: .
v_gene: TRBV9
CDR3aa: ASSGAGSEQY

d_gene: .
v_gene: TRBV7-2
CDR3aa: ASSLGLAGNTEAF

d_gene: TRBD2
v_gene: TRBV9
CDR3aa: ASSVGGGRETQY

d_gene: TRBD2
v_gene: TRBV5-1
CDR3aa: ASSQLAGAGANVLT

d_gene: .
v_gene: TRBV6-1
CDR3aa: ASSGGRTNYGYT

d_gene: .
v_gene: TRBV19
CDR3aa: ASSQGFPTPGELF

d_gene: .
v_gene: TRBV18
CDR3aa: ASSLITDTQY

d_gene: TRBD2
v_gene: TRBV29-1
CDR3aa: SVEKPGTSYEQY

d_gene: .
v_gene: TRBV11-3
CDR3aa: ASSLGGGQETQY

d_gene: .
v_gene: TRBV6-5
CDR3aa: ASSYSKNTEAF

d_gene: TRBD2
v_gene: TRBV5-4
CDR3aa: ASSLDPSGTSYEQY

d_gene: TRBD1
v_gene: TRBV5-1
CDR3aa: ASSLLGQTSTDTQY

d_gene: TRBD2
v_gene: TRBV6-6
CDR3aa: ASSKTSGRDNEQF

d_gene: .
v_gene: TRBV6-1
CDR3aa: ASNPGTGNTDTQY

d_gene: TRBD2
v_gene: TRBV11-1
CDR3aa: ASSFRTSGLETQY

d_gene: .
v_gene: TRBV15
CDR3aa: ATSSGPVQDEQY

d_gene: TRBD2
v_gene: TRBV30
CDR3aa: AWRELAGLNREQF

d_gene: .
v_gene: TRBV30
CDR3aa: AWIPGRTGELF

d_gene: .
v_gene: TRBV20-1
CDR3aa: SAGRARGYT

d_gene: TRBD1
v_gene: TRBV29-1
CDR3aa: SVAGGRRDEQY

d_gene: .
v_gene: TRBV5-1
CDR3aa: ASTYRENTEAF

d_gene: .
v_gene: TRBV6-6
CDR3aa: ASSYSYGGYGYT

d_gene: .
v_gene: TRBV11-2
CDR3aa: ASSLDADIQY

d_gene: .
v_gene: TRBV25-1
CDR3aa: ASSEPGGTHQPQH

d_gene: .
v_gene: TRBV5-1
CDR3aa: ASSLAGASYEQY

d_gene: .
v_gene: TRBV10-3
CDR3aa: ATRNGEGSSYEQY

d_gene: .
v_gene: TRBV11-1
CDR3aa: ASSPGVQTPQH

d_gene: TRBD2
v_gene: TRBV7-9
CDR3aa: ASTFSGSSYEQY